These 26 T cell receptor beta chains share one sample of origin, sequenced in a study of blood T cell repertoires in COVID-19. Only in-frame clones appear in the TCRdb table, and some are missing; sequencing was by immunoSEQ multiplex PCR. Among a few hundred thousand clones, about 85% were seen once, and the ten largest hold roughly a sixth. Sequencing was done on a sample of PBMCs or T cells enriched from blood (not recorded which). The source of these receptors is a man in his forties or fifties who had recovered from COVID-19.

This CDR3 reads CASSPKDSWDTQYF. CDR3 nucleotide sequence: TGTGCCAGCAGCCCCAAGGACAGTTGGGATACGCAGTATTTT. The genes are TRBV25-1 and TRBJ2-3; D might be TRBD1 (6 bases). V was cut by 6 bases and J by 6 bases, with 16 bases left in between. The germline gives CDR1 MGHDK, CDR2 SYGVNS. The CDR3 spans 14 residues. Full variable domain (remainder filled in from reference TRBV25-1 and TRBJ2-3): EADIYQTPRYLVIGTGKKITLECSQTMGHDKMYWYQQDPGMELHLIHYSYGVNSTEKGDLSSESTVSRIRTEHFPLTLESARPSHTSQYLCASSPKDSWDTQYFGPGTRLTVL.

This chain links TRBV5-1 with TRBJ2-3, with TRBD1 identical over 7 bases. The CDR3 consists of 15 residues. Per the germline V gene, CDR1 is SGHRS and CDR2 is YFSETQ. V dropped 0 bases and J dropped 3; count of bases not matched to a gene: 4. CDR3 protein: CASSLEGTATDTQYF. CDR3 nucleotides: TGCGCCAGCAGCTTGGAAGGGACAGCTACAGATACGCAGTATTTT.

This clone was recorded a few times. The J gene is TRBJ2-7, the V gene TRBV11-3; TRBD2 aligns across 14 bases. J gave up 4 bases and V 4 bases, and 18 bases lay outside the gene matches. The CDR3 totals 20 residues. Germline V lookup: CDR1 SGHNT, CDR2 YENEEA. The chain's CDR3 is CASSSYHYGLAGGSVYEQYF. The CDR3 DNA is TGTGCCAGCAGCTCTTATCACTACGGACTAGCGGGAGGCTCCGTATACGAGCAGTACTTC.

This chain links TRBV15 with TRBJ2-3; D call uncertain. The CDR3 extends over 13 amino acids. Germline CDR1 reads LNHNV; CDR2 reads YYDKDF (reference sequence). Trimming took off 3 bases at V and 4 bases at J, with 8 bases between the two ends. The CDR3 sequence is CATSREQSDTQYF. CDR3 nucleotide sequence: TGTGCCACCAGCAGGGAACAGTCAGATACGCAGTATTTT.

The CDR3 coding sequence is TGTGCCAGCAGCTTTCTAGCGGGAGAGCTCAATGAGCAGTTCTTC. Translating it yields CASSFLAGELNEQFF. This chain connects TRBV11-2 to TRBJ2-1; TRBD2 aligns across 10 bases. In germline, CDR1 is SGHAT, CDR2 FQNNGV. The J segment lost 6 bases and the V segment lost 3 bases, leaving 5 bases of the junction unmatched. The CDR3 totals 15 residues.

The rearrangement links TRBV19 to TRBJ2-7, with 8 bases identical to TRBD2. After removal of 3 bases from V and 3 bases from J, the junction contained 10 bases not matched to a gene. The germline CDR1 and CDR2 sequences are LNHDA and SQIVND (reference sequence). This CDR3 comprises 16 residues. The CDR3 coding sequence is TGTGCCAGTAGTATCACGCACAGCGGGAGCGGCTACGAGCAGTACTTC. It yields the protein CASSITHSGSGYEQYF.

V and J are TRBV9 and TRBJ2-4; D is ambiguous. Trimming took 0 bases from V and 8 from J, leaving 12 bases between them. The CDR3 length is 14 residues. CDR1 and CDR2 from the germline V gene are SGDLS and YYNGEE. This CDR3 is CASSVDWLGDIQYF. The CDR3 nucleotides read TGTGCCAGCAGCGTAGATTGGTTAGGAGACATTCAGTACTTC.

V is TRBV11-1 and J is TRBJ2-7, with 9 bases matching TRBD2. This CDR3 has 15 amino acids. Germline assignment: CDR1 SGHAT and CDR2 FQDESV (reference sequence). Trimming at V came to 3 bases and at J to 0 bases, leaving 3 bases not matched to a gene. CDR3 DNA sequence: TGTGCCAGCAGCTTGACTAGCGGCCTCTCCTACGAGCAGTACTTC. Translation: CASSLTSGLSYEQYF.

At least ten counts were recorded for this clone. The chain links TRBV7-9 to TRBJ2-7; no definite D call. The V gene's germline CDR1 is SEHNR and CDR2 FQNEAQ (reference sequence). This CDR3 has 14 amino acids. Between the trimmed V and J ends, which lost 5 bases and 3 bases, there was a span of 14 bases. CDR3 nucleotide sequence: TGTGCCAGCAGCCCTGCTAACAGATTCTACGAGCAGTACTTC. Translated, it gives CASSPANRFYEQYF.

The chain combines TRBV28 with TRBJ2-2, with 15 bases aligning to TRBD2. Germline CDR1 MDHEN, CDR2 SYDVKM. The J segment lost 4 bases and the V segment lost 8 bases, leaving 8 bases of the junction unmatched. The CDR3 spans 17 residues. The CDR3 bases are TGTGCCAGCTTAGGGACTAGCGGGAGGCCGGGCACCGGGGAGCTGTTTTTT. As protein: CASLGTSGRPGTGELFF.

The chain is built from TRBV30 and TRBJ2-3, with D perhaps matching TRBD1 (5 bases). With 0 bases removed from V and 4 bases from J, the gap between germline ends came to 11 bases. The CDR3 runs 14 residues. Germline CDR1 is GTSNPN and CDR2 is SVGIG (reference sequence). The CDR3 nucleotides read TGTGCCTGGAGTGTGGGGCTAACCCCAGATACGCAGTATTTT. This translates into CAWSVGLTPDTQYF.

The rearrangement joins TRBV7-6 to TRBJ1-3, with D uncertain. V was trimmed by 1 base and J by 2 bases, leaving 12 bases between them. CDR1 and CDR2 from the germline V gene are SGHVS and FNYEAQ. The CDR3 is 16 residues long. The CDR3 here is CASSLEAVGAGNTIYF. The CDR3 bases are TGTGCCAGCAGCTTAGAGGCGGTTGGCGCTGGAAACACCATATATTTT.

The genes are TRBV3-1 (or the pseudogene TRBV3-2) and TRBJ2-1, with TRBD2 matching 8 bases. The germline gives CDR1 LGHDT, CDR2 YNNKEL (reference sequence). The CDR3 is made up of 17 amino acids. V gave up 2 bases and J gave up 10 bases; unmatched junction bases: 16. CDR3 DNA sequence: TGTGCCAGCAGCCAACAGGGTGGAACTAGCGGACAATCGGAGCAGTTCTTC. Translated, it gives CASSQQGGTSGQSEQFF.

Comment on this clone: One end of the junction varies from germline; a read error may be responsible. The rearrangement links TRBV7-7 to TRBJ2-7; 9 nucleotides agree with TRBD1. CDR3 length equals 17 residues. Germline CDR1 reads SSHAT; CDR2 reads FNYEAQ (reference sequence). The CDR3 DNA follows: TGTGCTAGCAGCTTAGGGCCGGGGAGACAGGGGGTTTACGAGCAGTACTTC. Encoded protein: CASSLGPGRQGVYEQYF.

The chain recombines TRBV7-2 with TRBJ2-4, with a weak D call TRBD2 (5 bases). V was clipped by 5 bases and J by 1 base, with 9 bases between them. The CDR3 length is 14 residues. Germline V gene sequence: CDR1 SGHTA, CDR2 FQGNSA. Written as DNA, the CDR3 is TGTGCCAGCAGCCCCCCGGGGGCCAAAAACATTCAGTACTTC. Protein product: CASSPPGAKNIQYF.

V usage is TRBV4-1 and J usage is TRBJ2-5, with D maybe TRBD2 (6 bases). This CDR3 region has 19 residues. Germline CDR1 is MGHRA and CDR2 is YSYEKL. Between the trimmed V and J ends, which lost 1 base and 1 base, there was a span of 22 bases. CDR3 sequence (DNA): TGCGCCAGCAGCCAAGTGCCGCGGGGTACTCGGGGGACCCAAGAGACCCAGTACTTC. It codes for CASSQVPRGTRGTQETQYF.

The chain has TRBV11-2 and TRBJ1-4, with 12 bases that match TRBD1. This CDR3 is 17 amino acids long. V gave up 3 bases and J gave up 2 bases; unmatched junction bases: 4. Germline CDR1 SGHAT, CDR2 FQNNGV. The CDR3 region has the DNA TGTGCCAGCAGCTTCGGGACAGGGGGCTTTACTAATGAAAAACTGTTTTTT. Translation: CASSFGTGGFTNEKLFF.

The V gene is TRBV6-5, the J gene TRBJ2-3; D perhaps matches TRBD2 (5 bases). This CDR3 comprises 15 residues. Deletions cut 6 bases from V and 2 bases from J, with 15 bases between. CDR1 is MNHEY, CDR2 SVGAGI, per germline. CDR3 DNA sequence: TGTGCCAGCAGGATCCGGGGTTACAACACAGATACGCAGTATTTT. Translated, it gives CASRIRGYNTDTQYF.

This sequence joins TRBV15 and TRBJ1-2; the match to TRBD1 covers 8 bases. Trimming at V came to 1 base and at J to 8 bases, leaving 9 bases not matched to a gene. The germline V gene has CDR1 LNHNV and CDR2 YYDKDF (reference sequence). The CDR3 totals 15 residues. The CDR3 DNA sequence: TGTGCCACCAGCAGAGGACAGGGGCCGATCGAGGGCTACACCTTC. Its translation: CATSRGQGPIEGYTF.

There are a few counts of this clone. J is TRBJ1-2 and V is TRBV19, with TRBD1 matching over 7 bases. With 3 bases clipped from V and 5 bases from J, the junction kept 9 bases outside the gene matches. Germline V gene data show CDR1 as LNHDA and CDR2 as SQIVND (reference sequence). There are 15 residues in the CDR3. The CDR3 DNA sequence: TGTGCCAGTAGTATGGTGGGGCAGGGGGTTTATGGCTACACCTTC. It specifies CASSMVGQGVYGYTF.

The chain is built from TRBV7-3 and TRBJ2-3, with TRBD2 identical over 7 bases. Unmatched junction bases numbered 6, after V lost 8 bases and J lost 1 base. The CDR3 has 14 residues. The germline V gene encodes CDR1 SGHTA and CDR2 FQGTGA. CDR3 nucleotides: TGTGCCAGCTCAACGGGAGGACGCACAGATACGCAGTATTTT. Translating it yields CASSTGGRTDTQYF. The whole variable domain, remainder taken from reference TRBV7-3 and TRBJ2-3, is GAGVSQTPSNKVTEKGKYVELRCDPISGHTALYWYRQSLGQGPEFLIYFQGTGAADDSGLPNDRFFAVRPEGSVSTLKIQRTERGDSAVYLCASSTGGRTDTQYFGPGTRLTVL.

This clone is a singleton in its sample. J is TRBJ2-1 and V is TRBV28, with TRBD2 matching over 10 bases. This CDR3 contains 17 residues. V dropped 4 bases and J dropped 3; count of bases not matched to a gene: 9. CDR1 is MDHEN, CDR2 SYDVKM, per germline. Here the CDR3 DNA reads TGTGCCAGCAGTTCGACCTATAGCGGGAGGTTCTACAATGAGCAGTTCTTC. Encoded protein: CASSSTYSGRFYNEQFF.

The chain employs TRBV21-1 and TRBJ1-6; the table's TRBD1 call for D was not verified on the DNA. TRBV21-1 represents a pseudogene. The length of the CDR3 is 15 residues. The CDR3 is CASSKGRGRSSPLHF. The CDR3, as DNA: TGTGCCAGCAGCAAAGGGAGGGGGCGAAGTTCACCCCTCCACTTT.

V is TRBV5-1 and J is TRBJ2-2; 8 bases fit TRBD2. This CDR3 comprises 13 residues. CDR1 is SGHRS and CDR2 is YFSETQ in the germline V gene. V shed 3 bases, J shed 14 bases, and the junction held 9 bases outside the gene matches. The CDR3 spells CASSSGLAPHLFF. The CDR3 bases are TGCGCCAGCAGCTCCGGACTAGCCCCGCACCTGTTTTTT. The full variable domain, rest sourced from reference TRBV5-1 and TRBJ2-2, is KAGVTQTPRYLIKTRGQQVTLSCSPISGHRSVSWYQQTPGQGLQFLFEYFSETQRNKGNFPGRFSGRQFSNSRSEMNVSTLELGDSALYLCASSSGLAPHLFFGEGSRLTVL.

The chain links TRBV7-3 to TRBJ2-1; D is possibly TRBD2 (6 bases). This CDR3 has 14 residues. Germline assignment: CDR1 SGHTA and CDR2 FQGTGA. V was clipped by 3 bases and J by 4 bases, with 10 bases between them. In DNA, the CDR3 is TGTGCCAGCAGCTTGGCTAGCGAATACAATGAGCAGTTCTTC. Protein: CASSLASEYNEQFF. Full variable domain (missing parts from reference TRBV7-3 and TRBJ2-1): GAGVSQTPSNKVTEKGKYVELRCDPISGHTALYWYRQSLGQGPEFLIYFQGTGAADDSGLPNDRFFAVRPEGSVSTLKIQRTERGDSAVYLCASSLASEYNEQFFGPGTRLTVL.

This chain connects TRBV5-1 to TRBJ1-1; TRBD1 is a possible D gene (6 bases). CDR1 and CDR2 from the germline V gene are SGHRS and YFSETQ. Trimming took off 4 bases at V and 5 bases at J, with 12 bases between the two ends. This CDR3 region has 13 residues. The CDR3 DNA is TGCGCCAGCAGCCTAAACAGGGATACTGAAGCTTTCTTT. Protein: CASSLNRDTEAFF.